A single TCR beta chain is shown here with its context. Germline-derived CDR1 and CDR2 are SGHTS and YDEGEE. Trimming removed 5 bases from V and 2 bases from J; junction bases left unmatched: 5. This CDR3 spans 14 amino acids. The source of the sample is a study of cytomegalovirus exposure and HLA in healthy donors. The primer mix had 60 Vbeta and 13 Jbeta primers. TCRdb's table, derived via immunoSEQ multiplex PCR, lists solely in-frame clones and lacks some. In the table there are some 180,000 clones, about 9% of which are singletons. The genes are TRBV5-8 and TRBJ1-2, with TRBD1 identical over 8 bases. The source material was PBMCs. The TCR comes from a woman aged 25 to 39 in good health and CMV-seropositive. The CDR3 sequence is CASRQGASNYGYTF. The CDR3 nucleotides are TGTGCCAGCAGGCAGGGGGCGTCCAACTATGGCTACACCTTC.